This TCR beta chain emerged from a study of blood T cell repertoires in COVID-19. On the study more broadly: Samples came from the United States, Italy and Spain, spanning acute and convalescent COVID-19.

The CDR3 has 14 amino acids. Germline CDR1 reads GTSNPN; CDR2 reads SVGIG (reference sequence). The ends were cut back, 3 bases at V and 4 bases at J, with 15 bases in the middle. TCRdb's table, derived via immunoSEQ multiplex PCR, lists solely in-frame clones and lacks some. The data contain tens of thousands of clones, 81% of them singletons. Source material: peripheral blood. The clonotype comes from a woman in her seventies with acute or convalescent COVID-19. V gene TRBV30 combines with J gene TRBJ1-1; possibly TRBD1 for D (5 bases). The CDR3 DNA is TGTGCCTGGAGGGTAGGGGAGGAGAGCACTGAAGCTTTCTTT. This sequence encodes CAWRVGEESTEAFF.